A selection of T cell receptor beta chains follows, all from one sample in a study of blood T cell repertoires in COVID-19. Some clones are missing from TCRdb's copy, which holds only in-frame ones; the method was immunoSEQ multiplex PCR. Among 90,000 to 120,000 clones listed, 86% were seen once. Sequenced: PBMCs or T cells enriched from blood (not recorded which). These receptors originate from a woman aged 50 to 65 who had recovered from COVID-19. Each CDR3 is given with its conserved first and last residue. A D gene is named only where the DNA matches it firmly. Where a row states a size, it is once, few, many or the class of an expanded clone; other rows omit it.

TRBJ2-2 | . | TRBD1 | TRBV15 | TGTGCCACCAGCAGAAAGGTCGGGACAGGGAGCACCGGGGAGCTGTTTTTT | CATSRKVGTGSTGELFF
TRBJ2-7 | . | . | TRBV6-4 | TGTGCCAGCAGTTTGAGACACGGGGACGAGCAGTACTTC | CASSLRHGDEQYF
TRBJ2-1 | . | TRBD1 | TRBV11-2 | TGTGCCAGCAGCTTATCATATTCCCAGGGGGCCTACAATGAGCAGTTCTTC | CASSLSYSQGAYNEQFF
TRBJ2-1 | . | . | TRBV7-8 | TGTGCCAGCAGCCCACCGACAGATGAGCAGTTCTTC | CASSPPTDEQFF
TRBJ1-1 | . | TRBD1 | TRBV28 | TGTGCCAGCATCCTAGACAGGGTTAGTGAAGCTTTCTTT | CASILDRVSEAFF
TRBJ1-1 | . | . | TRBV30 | TGTGCCTGGAGTGGGCGTCAGGGTGGGTACACTGAAGCTTTCTTT | CAWSGRQGGYTEAFF
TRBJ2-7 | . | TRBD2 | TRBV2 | TGTGCCAGCATTCCCGCCCTAGCGGGGGTTCTTTACGAGCAGTACTTC | CASIPALAGVLYEQYF
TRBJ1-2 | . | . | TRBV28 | TGTGCCAGCGGGGCACCTGAATATGGCTACACCTTC | CASGAPEYGYTF
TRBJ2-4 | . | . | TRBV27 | TGTGCCAGCAGTTTCGCACGTCAGGGAGCCAAAAACATTCAGTACTTC | CASSFARQGAKNIQYF
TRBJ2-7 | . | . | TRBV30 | TGTGCCTGGAGTTATCAGGGGATCGTCTACGAGCAGTACTTC | CAWSYQGIVYEQYF
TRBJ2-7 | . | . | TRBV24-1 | TGTGCCACCAAGTCGGGGGCCTACGAGCAGTACTTC | CATKSGAYEQYF
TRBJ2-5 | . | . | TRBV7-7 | TGTGCCAGCAGCTTATCCGCGGGAGAGACCCAGTACTTC | CASSLSAGETQYF
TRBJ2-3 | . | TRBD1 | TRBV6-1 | TGTGCCAGCAGTGAAGGACAGGGGGCAGATACGCAGTATTTT | CASSEGQGADTQYF
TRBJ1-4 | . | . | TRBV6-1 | TGTGCCAGCAGTGAACCTAGACAGACCGGTAATGAAAAACTGTTTTTT | CASSEPRQTGNEKLFF
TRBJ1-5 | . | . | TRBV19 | TGTGCCAGTACGTCCCGGAGTCGAAATCAGCCCCAGCATTTT | CASTSRSRNQPQHF
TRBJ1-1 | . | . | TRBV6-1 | TGTGCCAGCAGTGGCGCAGGGGCGGGGGGTGCCACTGAAGCTTTCTTT | CASSGAGAGGATEAFF
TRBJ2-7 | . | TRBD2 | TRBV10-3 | TGTGCCATCAGTGATTCTAGCGGGAGAATGTACGAGCAGTACTTC | CAISDSSGRMYEQYF
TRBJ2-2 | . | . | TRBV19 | TGTGCCAGTAGTATAGGGGGGGTCACCGGGGAGCTGTTTTTT | CASSIGGVTGELFF
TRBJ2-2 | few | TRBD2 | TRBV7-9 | TGTGCCAGCAGCTTACTAGCGGGCTTAACCGGGGAGCTGTTTTTT | CASSLLAGLTGELFF
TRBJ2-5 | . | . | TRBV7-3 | TGTGCCAGCAGCTTAAGGGCCAAAGAGACCCAGTACTTC | CASSLRAKETQYF
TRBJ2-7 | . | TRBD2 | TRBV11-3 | TGTGCCAGCAGCTTATACCAGCGGGGGTCCTACGAGCAGTACTTC | CASSLYQRGSYEQYF
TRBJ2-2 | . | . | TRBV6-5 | TGTGCCAGCAGTTACGCAGAATTGAACACCGGGGAGCTGTTTTTT | CASSYAELNTGELFF
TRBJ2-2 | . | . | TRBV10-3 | TGTGCCATCAGGGAGACACAAGAAACCGGGGAGCTGTTTTTT | CAIRETQETGELFF
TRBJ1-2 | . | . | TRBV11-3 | TGTGCCAGCAGCTCGAGGATACAGACAGAAGGTGGCTACACCTTC | CASSSRIQTEGGYTF
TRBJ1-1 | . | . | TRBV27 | TGTGCCAGCAGTTTAGGGCGGGGGGGTAAACCTGAAGCTTTCTTT | CASSLGRGGKPEAFF
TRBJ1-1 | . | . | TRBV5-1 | TGCGCCAGCAGCCCGGGCCCAGGGGAGGGAGCTTTCTTT | CASSPGPGEGAFF
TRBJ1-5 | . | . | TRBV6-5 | TGTGCCAGCAGGGGCCCGGCCCCTAGCAATCAGCCCCAGCATTTT | CASRGPAPSNQPQHF
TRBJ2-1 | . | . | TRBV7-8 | TGTGCCAGCAGCTTAGTGGCAGGGATTTCCAATGAGCAGTTCTTC | CASSLVAGISNEQFF
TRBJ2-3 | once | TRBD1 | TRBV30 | TGTGCCTGGGCCGGACAGGAGGTCACAGATACGCAGTATTTT | CAWAGQEVTDTQYF
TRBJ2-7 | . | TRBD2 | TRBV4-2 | TGTGCCAGCAGCCAACGGGGACTAGCGGGGGGATACGAGCAGTACTTC | CASSQRGLAGGYEQYF
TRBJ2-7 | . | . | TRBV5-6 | TGTGCCAGCAGCTCTACCCTCAGGGTCTACGAGCAGTACTTC | CASSSTLRVYEQYF
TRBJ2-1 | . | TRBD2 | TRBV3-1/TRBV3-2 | TGTGCCAGCAGCCAGGGGACTAGCGGGGGCGTGTACAATGAGCAGTTCTTC | CASSQGTSGGVYNEQFF
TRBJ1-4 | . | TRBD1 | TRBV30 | TGTGCCTGGAGTGAATTGGGACAGACTAATGAAAAACTGTTTTTT | CAWSELGQTNEKLFF
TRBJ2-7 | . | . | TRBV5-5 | TGTGCCAGCAGCCCCTTGCCCAAAACTGAGCAGTACTTC | CASSPLPKTEQYF
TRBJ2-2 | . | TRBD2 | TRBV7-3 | TGTGCCAGCAGCTTAACCCCCGGACTAGAAGGCGGGGAGCTGTTTTTT | CASSLTPGLEGGELFF
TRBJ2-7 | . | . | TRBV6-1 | TGTGCCAGCAGTGAAGGAGGCACAGGCTCCTACGAGCAGTACTTC | CASSEGGTGSYEQYF
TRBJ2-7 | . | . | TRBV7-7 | TGTGCCAGCAGCTTAGGACTAGGATACTACGAGCAGTACTTC | CASSLGLGYYEQYF
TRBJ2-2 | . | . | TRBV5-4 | TGTGCCAGCAGCCCTCCGGGGACCGGGGAGCTGTTTTTT | CASSPPGTGELFF
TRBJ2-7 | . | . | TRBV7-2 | TGTGCCAGCAGCTTAGTATCGGGGAGCTCCTACGAGCAGTACTTC | CASSLVSGSSYEQYF
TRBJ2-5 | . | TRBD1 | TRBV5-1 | TGCGCCAGCAGCTATAGACAGGGATCAGAGACCCAGTACTTC | CASSYRQGSETQYF
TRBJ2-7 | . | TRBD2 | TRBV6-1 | TGTGCCAGCAGTGACCCGCTCGGGCTAGCGGGGGGCCGTTACTCCTACGAGCAGTACTTC | CASSDPLGLAGGRYSYEQYF
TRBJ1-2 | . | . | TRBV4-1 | TGCGCCAGCAGCCAAGTAACAGGAACTATGAGCTACACCTTC | CASSQVTGTMSYTF
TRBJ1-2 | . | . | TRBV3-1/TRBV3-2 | TGTGCCAGCAGCCAAGACTTCCGGCAACAGTACAATAGCTATGGCTACACCTTC | CASSQDFRQQYNSYGYTF
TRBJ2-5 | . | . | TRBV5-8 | TGTGCCAGCAGCTCTGACAGGATGGGATGGGAGACCCAGTACTTC | CASSSDRMGWETQYF
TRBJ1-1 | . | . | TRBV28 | TGTGCCAGCACCCCCGGGGGTAGCACTGAAGCTTTCTTT | CASTPGGSTEAFF
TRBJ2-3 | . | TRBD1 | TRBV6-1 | TGTGCCAGCAGTGTAAACCGGGACAGGGTCACAGATACGCAGTATTTT | CASSVNRDRVTDTQYF
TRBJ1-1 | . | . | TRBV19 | TGTGCCAGTACCATACCCCGGGTCCAAGGGGCGCGATCTGAAGCTTTCTTT | CASTIPRVQGARSEAFF
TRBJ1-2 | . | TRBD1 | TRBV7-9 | TGTGCCAGCAGCTTAGCCGGGACAGGCACCCTCTATGGCTACACCTTC | CASSLAGTGTLYGYTF
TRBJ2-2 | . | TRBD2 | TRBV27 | TGTGCCAGCAGGCCGCCAAGCGGGAGGGCGACCGGGGAGCTGTTTTTT | CASRPPSGRATGELFF
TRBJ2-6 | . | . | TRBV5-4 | TGTGCCAGCAGCCATGACAATGCCTTCTCTGGGGCCAACGTCCTGACTTTC | CASSHDNAFSGANVLTF
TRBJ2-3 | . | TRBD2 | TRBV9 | TGTGCCAGCAGCCCTCTGGGACTAGCGACAGATACGCAGTATTTT | CASSPLGLATDTQYF
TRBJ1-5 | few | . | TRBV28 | TGTGCCAGCAGTCGACAGGCGCGAAGCAATCAGCCCCAGCATTTT | CASSRQARSNQPQHF
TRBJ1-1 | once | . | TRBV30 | TGTGCCTGGAGAATCAGGACTGGGTCTGAAGCTTTCTTT | CAWRIRTGSEAFF
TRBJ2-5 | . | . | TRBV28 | TGTGCCAGCAGGGAGCGAGAGACCCAGTACTTC | CASRERETQYF
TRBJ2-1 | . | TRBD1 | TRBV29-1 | TGCAGCGTTGGAAAAAGACAGGGGTACTACAATGAGCAGTTCTTC | CSVGKRQGYYNEQFF
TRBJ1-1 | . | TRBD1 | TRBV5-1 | TGCGCCAGCACCTGGACAGGGGGCACTGAAGCTTTCTTT | CASTWTGGTEAFF
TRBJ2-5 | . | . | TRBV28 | TGTGCCAGCAGCTCTTCCCAGGGCCAGTACCAAGAGACCCAGTACTTC | CASSSSQGQYQETQYF
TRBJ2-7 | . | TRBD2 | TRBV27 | TGTGCCAGCAGTCCCCTGGCGGGGGCCTACGAGCAGTACTTC | CASSPLAGAYEQYF
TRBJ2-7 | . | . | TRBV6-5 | TGTGCCAGCAGCATCGACAGGTACGAGCAGTACTTC | CASSIDRYEQYF
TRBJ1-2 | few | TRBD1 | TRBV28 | TGTGCCAGCAGTCCGACAGGGAGCTACACCTTC | CASSPTGSYTF